The T cell receptor beta chain described here comes from a study of a mutant IDH1 vaccine in newly diagnosed glioma. In the study overall: Among treated patients, around 60% were male and around 40% female, and mean age was about 39 years. Patients were pretreated with radiotherapy, temozolomide, or both, mostly both.

As regards this clone: The antigen is unknown.

Data came from immunoSEQ multiplex PCR; TCRdb stores just in-frame clones and leaves some out. The table lists fewer than 15,000 clones, around 81% of them singletons. The CDR3 covers 15 residues. CDR1 and CDR2 (germline): KGHSH, LQKENI. V gave up 2 bases and J gave up 5 bases, with 16 bases separating them. As to time point: week 47, end of study. Vaccine doses each comprised 300 ug of mutant IDH1 20-mer peptide, with topical imiquimod. This chain uses TRBV18 with TRBJ2-7; D is perhaps TRBD1 or TRBD2 (7 bases each). The TCR sequence derives from a middle-aged woman with glioma. The sequencing here drew on PBMCs, taken from a glioma patient whose treatment included an IDH1 peptide vaccine. The chain's CDR3 is CASSPAGRGLNEQYF. The CDR3 region has the DNA TGTGCCAGCTCACCAGCGGGGAGGGGGCTCAACGAGCAGTACTTC.